This TCR beta chain was captured by sequencing in a study of cytomegalovirus exposure and HLA in healthy donors. It was with 60 Vbeta and 13 Jbeta primers that the PCR ran. Profiling relied on immunoSEQ multiplex PCR, and the TCRdb table lists in-frame clones only, not all of them. In the table there are roughly 150,000 clones, about 74% of which are singletons. Regarding the study as a whole: Previous analysis showed most TCR beta V segments were productive about 90% or about 30% of the time.

In regard to this clone: The antigen is undetermined.

Germline values: CDR1 SEHNR, CDR2 FQNEAQ (reference sequence). V gave up 1 base and J gave up 6 bases, with 7 bases separating them. This CDR3 has 13 residues. The sequence was obtained from a male donor in good health and CMV-seronegative. The rearrangement joins TRBV7-9 to TRBJ1-3; unclear D gene. Sequenced: PBMCs. This chain's CDR3 is CASSLGTPNTIYF. CDR3 nucleotides: TGTGCCAGCAGCTTAGGGACTCCAAACACCATATATTTT.